Each of the 11 T cell receptor beta chains below was sequenced from the same sample in a study of neurological immune-mediated disorders (dated by TCRdb to between 2019 and 2020). The library was produced with 5' RACE. The instrument given in TCRdb is Illumina HiSeq 2500. TCRdb reprocessed the public reads (quality trimming at Q25 with fastp, clone calling with MiXCR) and kept in-frame beta chains. Identical CDR3 protein sequences are pooled into one entry, listed with their most common genes and DNA. The sample records 69,000 or so distinct CDR3 sequences, approximately 5% of which are singletons. 2.2% of the sample lies in the top ten. Sequenced input: PBMCs. The receptors originated from a woman between 70 and 85 years old with multiple sclerosis.

The chain is built from TRBV18 and TRBJ1-6; TRBD1 aligns across 8 bases. Germline V gene sequence: CDR1 KGHSH, CDR2 LQKENI. With V trimmed by 3 bases and J by 6 bases, 4 bases remained unmatched. The CDR3 runs to 15 residues. This chain's CDR3 is CASSPGDRSNSPLHF. DNA of the CDR3: TGTGCCAGCTCACCGGGGGACAGGTCTAATTCACCCCTCCACTTT.

This clonotype occurred many times. The chain is built from TRBV20-1 and TRBJ1-5; D gene ambiguous. Germline assignment: CDR1 DFQATT and CDR2 SNEGSKA (reference sequence). V was cut by 0 bases and J by 6 bases, with 12 bases left in between. This CDR3 has 14 amino acids. CDR3 DNA: TGCAGTGCTAGAGATCGTTCGGGAAGTCAGCCCCAGCATTTT. It codes for CSARDRSGSQPQHF.

This chain joins TRBV3-1 and TRBJ2-1; D is unclear. The CDR3 extends over 12 amino acids. Trimming cost V 1 base and J 7 bases, with 5 bases left between them. Germline CDR1 LGHDT, CDR2 YNNKEL (reference sequence). This CDR3 is CASSQVENEQFF. The CDR3 nucleotides are TGTGCCAGCAGCCAAGTAGAGAATGAGCAGTTCTTC.

This clonotype was seen at least ten times. The CDR3: CASSSPGQGTNNSPLHF. The CDR3 region has the DNA TGTGCCAGCAGTTCGCCGGGACAGGGAACGAATAATTCACCCCTCCACTTT. The rearrangement links TRBV12-3 or TRBV12-4 to TRBJ1-6; 9 bases match TRBD1. This CDR3 contains 17 residues. Unmatched junction bases numbered 9, after V lost 4 bases and J lost 5 bases.

At least ten counts were recorded for this clonotype. A much larger clone differs from this one at a single base, so this may be a read error. The V call is TRBV20-1, the J call TRBJ2-1; D perhaps matches TRBD2 (6 bases). Trimming cost V 2 bases and J 4 bases, with 6 bases left between them. Germline CDR1 is DFQATT and CDR2 is SNEGSKA (reference sequence). This CDR3 has 12 residues. CDR3 DNA: TGCAGTGCTAGACTAGCGTACAATGAGCAGTTCTTC. Protein: CSARLAYNEQFF.

At least ten counts were recorded for this clonotype. The V gene is TRBV11-2, the J gene TRBJ2-3; weak D call: TRBD2 (5 bases). CDR3 length equals 14 residues. With 5 bases removed from V and 6 bases from J, the gap between germline ends came to 15 bases. In germline, CDR1 is SGHAT, CDR2 FQNNGV. CDR3 coding DNA: TGTGCCAGCAGCCCTGCGGAGGCCGTCGATACGCAGTATTTT. This sequence encodes CASSPAEAVDTQYF.

This clonotype was seen ten or more times. The rearrangement uses TRBV20-1 and TRBJ1-1; perhaps TRBD1 as D (6 bases). This CDR3 contains 12 residues. Germline assignment: CDR1 DFQATT and CDR2 SNEGSKA (reference sequence). Trimming pared 5 bases from V and 3 bases from J, leaving 10 bases between. This CDR3 reads CSASKGDTEAFF. The CDR3 region has the DNA TGCAGTGCTTCTAAGGGGGACACTGAAGCTTTCTTT.

The sample holds many counts of this clonotype. The chain joins TRBV20-1 to TRBJ2-1; weak D call: TRBD2 (7 bases). Germline CDR1 and CDR2: DFQATT and SNEGSKA (reference sequence). The CDR3 totals 13 residues. The CDR3 nucleotides are TGCAGCACGACGGGGGCGGGAGCCTTTGAGCAGTTCTTC. It codes for CSTTGAGAFEQFF.

This clonotype was seen ten or more times. This chain links TRBV5-1 with TRBJ1-2; the D gene is possibly TRBD1 (5 bases). V shed 2 bases and J shed 4 bases, with 9 bases lying between them. Germline assignment: CDR1 SGHRS and CDR2 YFSETQ. This CDR3 contains 13 residues. The CDR3 spells CASSFEGSYGYTF. CDR3 nucleotides: TGCGCCAGCAGCTTTGAGGGGTCCTATGGCTACACCTTC.

The sample holds many counts of this clonotype. In DNA, the CDR3 is TGCAGTGCTAGAGAGGGTATGGACACCGGGGAGCTGTTTTTT. This translates into CSAREGMDTGELFF. The V and J genes are TRBV20-1 and TRBJ2-2; D call uncertain. Looked up from germline, CDR1 is DFQATT and CDR2 is SNEGSKA (reference sequence). V was trimmed by 0 bases and J by 3 bases, leaving 8 bases between them. The CDR3 consists of 14 residues.

This clonotype was observed at least ten times. The chain joins TRBV29-1 to TRBJ1-1; tentative D call: TRBD1 (5 bases). Germline V gene data show CDR1 as SQVTM and CDR2 as ANQGSEA. The CDR3 length is 13 residues. V gave up 3 bases and J gave up 5 bases, with 13 bases separating them. DNA of the CDR3: TGCAGCGTTGAGGGGCCCGGACGAACTGAAGCTTTCTTT. It specifies CSVEGPGRTEAFF.